This TCR beta chain was identified in a study of human T cells and chemical hapten exposure. Study-wide background: Slight differences in pooled library volume were the main source of varying TCR yields across samples.

Whole blood that had not been fractionated was the source of extracted total RNA. A note on this clonotype: Its antigen is not identified.

Overall study findings and caveats: Those TCRs sitting above 1 in 1000 frequency stayed the same with DPC sensitization.

Unique molecular identifiers were attached to individual cDNA molecules during library preparation. In the source study's methods: A typical sample had 95,638 TCRs, with about 20,000 to 750,000 overall. TCRdb processed the reads anew with MiXCR; each CDR3 protein has one entry. TCRdb's processing, not the study's, gives the V and J calls here. The sample lists about 120,000 distinct CDR3 sequences, 8.5% to 9% occurring once. The germline V gene has CDR1 SGHNT and CDR2 YENEEA. There are 15 residues in the CDR3. The ends lost 5 bases at V and 5 bases at J; junction bases unmatched: 11. Sequencing was carried out using whole blood. The chain uses TRBV11-3 and TRBJ2-5, with 7 bases aligning to TRBD1. The TCR comes from a human donor in good health. Some clones in this sample may be carry-over from other donors' samples. The CDR3 DNA is TGTGCCAGCAGCGCTAAGACAGGGTTGGGGGAGACCCAGTACTTC. This gives the protein CASSAKTGLGETQYF.